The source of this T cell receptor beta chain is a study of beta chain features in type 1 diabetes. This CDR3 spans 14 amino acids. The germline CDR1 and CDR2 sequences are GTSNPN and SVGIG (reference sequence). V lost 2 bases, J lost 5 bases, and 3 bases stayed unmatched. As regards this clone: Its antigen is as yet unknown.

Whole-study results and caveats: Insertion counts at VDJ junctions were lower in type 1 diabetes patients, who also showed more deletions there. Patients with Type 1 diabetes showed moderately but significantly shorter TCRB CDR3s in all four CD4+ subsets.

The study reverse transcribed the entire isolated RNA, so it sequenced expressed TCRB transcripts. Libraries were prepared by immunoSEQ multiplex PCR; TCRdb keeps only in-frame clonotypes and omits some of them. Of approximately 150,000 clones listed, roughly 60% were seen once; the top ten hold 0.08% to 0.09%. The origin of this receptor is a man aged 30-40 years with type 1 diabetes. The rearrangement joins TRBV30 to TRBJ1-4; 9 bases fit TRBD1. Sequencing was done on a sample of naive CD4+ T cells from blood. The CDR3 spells CAWSLGQGNEKLFF. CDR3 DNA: TGTGCCTGGAGTTTGGGACAGGGAAATGAAAAACTGTTTTTT.